Listed below are T cell receptor beta chains from one sample, sequenced in a study of blood T cells in healthy people across ages. Using its own MiXCR run on the 5' RACE reads, TCRdb lists one record per CDR3 protein. The sample has under 1 million distinct CDR3 sequences, roughly 44% seen once. Sequences were obtained from blood. The receptor set was obtained from a man between 60 and 75 years old in good health. The CDR3 runs from the conserved cysteine through the conserved F or W. The order of the fields is V gene, clone size, D gene, J gene, CDR3 DNA, CDR3 protein. A D gene is named only where the DNA matches it firmly. The size field is filled for only some rows; it gives once, few, many or a size class.

TRBV27	few	NA	TRBJ2-7	TGTGCCAGCAGTTTGAATCCAGCAGGGGCGCGGGAGCAGTACTTC	CASSLNPAGAREQYF
TRBV5-1	NA	NA	TRBJ1-1	TGCGCCAGCAGCTTGGACAGGCCCACTGAAGCTTTCTTT	CASSLDRPTEAFF
TRBV4-3	NA	NA	TRBJ2-3	TGCGCCAGCAGCGGAGGGACAGTAGATACGCAGTATTTT	CASSGGTVDTQYF
TRBV5-1	many	NA	TRBJ2-5	TGCGCCAGCAGCGTGGATGAGGGCCAGACCCAGTACTTC	CASSVDEGQTQYF
TRBV10-3	NA	NA	TRBJ2-7	TGTGCCACCACTGAGACAGAGAGGGGCGAGCAGTACTTC	CATTETERGEQYF
TRBV13	NA	NA	TRBJ2-3	TGTGCCAGCAAGGCTACTTTAACAGATACGCAGTATTTT	CASKATLTDTQYF
TRBV7-2	NA	TRBD1	TRBJ2-7	TGTGCCAGCAGCCCTAGGGGGACAGGACGCTCCTACGAGCAGTACTTC	CASSPRGTGRSYEQYF
TRBV4-1	many	NA	TRBJ2-7	TGCGCCAGCAGCCGGGACTACTTAGGGGGTTTGGCCTACGAGCAGTACTTC	CASSRDYLGGLAYEQYF
TRBV3-1	few	NA	TRBJ2-7	TGTGCCAGCAGCCAAGCCCCCCAAGCTTCCTACGAGCAGTACTTC	CASSQAPQASYEQYF
TRBV14	NA	NA	TRBJ1-6	TGTGCCAGCAGCCTACAACGAGGGGGTTCACCCCTCCACTTT	CASSLQRGGSPLHF
TRBV7-2	few	NA	TRBJ2-7	TGTGCCAGCAGCTTCAAGGACAGCTCCTACGAGCAGTACTTC	CASSFKDSSYEQYF
TRBV27	NA	NA	TRBJ2-3	TGTGCCAGCAGTGCGGATCCGGGTCTGTTTATGCAGTATTTT	CASSADPGLFMQYF
TRBV9	few	TRBD1	TRBJ2-4	TGTGCCAGCAGCGTGGACAGGGGATCGAGCATTCAGTACTTC	CASSVDRGSSIQYF
TRBV12-3/TRBV12-4	few	NA	TRBJ2-4	TGTGCCAGCAGCCAGGGGGGCCTAGCCAAAAACATTCAGTACTTC	CASSQGGLAKNIQYF
TRBV20-1	NA	TRBD1	TRBJ2-1	TGCAGTGCAACCGACAGGGGGCGTTGGAATGAGCAGTTCTTC	CSATDRGRWNEQFF
TRBV29-1	many	NA	TRBJ2-1	TGCAGCGTTACTCGACACGACGAGGGCGAGCAGTTCTTC	CSVTRHDEGEQFF
TRBV7-2	many	TRBD1	TRBJ2-6	TGTGCCAGCAGCCTACAGGGGGCCCTAACCTCTGGGGCCAACGTCCTGACTTTC	CASSLQGALTSGANVLTF
TRBV2	NA	TRBD2	TRBJ2-7	TGTGCCAGCAGTGAAGCGAGGCTAGCGGGGTACGAGCAGTACTTC	CASSEARLAGYEQYF
TRBV20-1	few	TRBD2	TRBJ2-1	TGCAGTGCTAGAGTCTGGAGCGGGGGGGCCGGGGATGAGCAGTTCTTC	CSARVWSGGAGDEQFF
TRBV29-1	NA	NA	TRBJ1-2	TGCAGCGTTGGAGGGGCGTGTGGCTACACCTTC	CSVGGACGYTF
TRBV19	NA	NA	TRBJ2-3	TGTGCCAGTAGTATAGGGGGAGGTACCACAGATACGCAGTATTTT	CASSIGGGTTDTQYF
TRBV5-1	NA	TRBD1	TRBJ2-5	TGCGCCAGCAGCCCCGGCCGGGACAGGGTTGAGACCCAGTACTTC	CASSPGRDRVETQYF
TRBV12-3/TRBV12-4	once	NA	TRBJ1-2	TGTGCCTCGGGCTGGAGCTATGGCTACACCTTC	CASGWSYGYTF
TRBV29-1	many	TRBD1	TRBJ2-7	TGCAGCGTCGGGACAGGGGCGCTCTACGAGCAGTACTTC	CSVGTGALYEQYF
TRBV15	many	NA	TRBJ2-7	TGTGCCACCAGCAGAGATGGTGGGAGGTACGAGCAGTACTTC	CATSRDGGRYEQYF
TRBV7-8	once	NA	TRBJ2-5	TGTGCCAGCAGTCGAGGGACCCTCGAGACCCAGTACTTC	CASSRGTLETQYF
TRBV12-3/TRBV12-4	NA	NA	TRBJ2-2	TGTGCCAGCAGCAATGGGTGGACAGAGAACACCGGGGAGCTGTTTTTT	CASSNGWTENTGELFF
TRBV18	NA	NA	TRBJ2-1	TGTGCCAGCTCACCAAAGCAGGCCCTCATCGATGGGAATGAGCAGTTCTTC	CASSPKQALIDGNEQFF
TRBV20-1	NA	NA	TRBJ2-5	TGCAGTGCTAGCCCCGGTTCGGGTAATAAAGAGACCCAGTACTTC	CSASPGSGNKETQYF
TRBV20-1	NA	TRBD2	TRBJ2-5	TGCAGTGCTGGGGGGACTAGCGGGGGCCCGGCGGAGACCCAGTACTTC	CSAGGTSGGPAETQYF
TRBV4-1	NA	NA	TRBJ1-5	TGCGCCAGCAGCCAGGAAGGGGGTAATTATCAGCCCCAGCATTTT	CASSQEGGNYQPQHF